The clone carrying this TCR beta chain was counted at least ten times. CDR3 length: 15 residues. Trimming removed 1 base from V and 0 bases from J, with 7 bases in between. Germline CDR1 and CDR2: SGDLS and YYNGEE. Time point reported: longitudinal time-point 1 (baseline). This sample was included in a study of neurological immune-mediated disorders. TCRdb called the 5' RACE reads again in MiXCR, with one record for every CDR3 protein. Of about 53,000 distinct CDR3 sequences in the sample, about 9% were seen once. The V gene is TRBV9, the J gene TRBJ1-4; no firm D call. This sequence was found in a woman in her forties in good health. What was sequenced was PBMCs. The CDR3 bases are TGTGCCAGCAGCGTAACGCAGGCAACTAATGAAAAACTGTTTTTT. It specifies CASSVTQATNEKLFF.